This T cell receptor (beta chain) was recorded in a study of T cells in Graves' hyperthyroidism and ophthalmopathy. Study-wide results and limits: Ophthalmopathy cases were set apart from stable hyperthyroidism by a 13 V-J model.

Among ophthalmopathy patients, the Clinical Activity Score reached at least 3, the NOSPECS grade reached at least 4, and duration remained under 3 months. In making diagnoses, clinical symptoms, serum thyroxine and TRAb, thyroid ultrasound and orbital computed tomography were all used. This clonotype has ten or more counts. Antigen unknown. This CDR3 is 16 amino acids long. Germline CDR1 and CDR2: DFQATT and SNEGSKA (reference sequence). V was pared by 1 base and J by 0 bases, with 13 bases between. From RNA transcripts, TCR beta CDR3 regions were amplified. The study used the HTBI primer set for a first-round RT-PCR of the TCR CDR3. From the multiplex PCR reads, TCRdb called clonotypes with MiXCR, one entry per CDR3 protein. This table has about 350,000 distinct CDR3 sequences, 15% to 20% appearing once.

The genes are TRBV20-1 and TRBJ1-5; possible D gene TRBD1, 6 bases. The sequence was obtained from a woman in her thirties or forties with Graves' ophthalmopathy. The sequencing input was blood. CDR3 sequence reads: CSARVGGRNSNQPQHF. DNA of the CDR3: TGCAGTGCTAGAGTAGGGGGAAGGAATAGCAATCAGCCCCAGCATTTT.